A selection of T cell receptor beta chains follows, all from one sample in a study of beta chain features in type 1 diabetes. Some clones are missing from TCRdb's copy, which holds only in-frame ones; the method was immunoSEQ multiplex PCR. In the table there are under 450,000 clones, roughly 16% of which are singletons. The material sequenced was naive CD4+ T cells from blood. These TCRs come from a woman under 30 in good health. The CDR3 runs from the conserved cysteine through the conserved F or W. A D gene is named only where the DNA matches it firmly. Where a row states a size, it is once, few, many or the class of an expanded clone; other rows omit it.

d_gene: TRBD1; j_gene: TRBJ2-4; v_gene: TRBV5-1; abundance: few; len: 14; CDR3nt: TGCGCCAGCAGCCCCGGGACAGGGGGAAACATTCAGTACTTC; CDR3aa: CASSPGTGGNIQYF
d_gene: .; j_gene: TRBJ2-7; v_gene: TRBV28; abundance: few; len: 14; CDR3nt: TGTGCCAGCAGTTTCTGGGAGGGGGCCTACGAGCAGTACTTC; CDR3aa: CASSFWEGAYEQYF
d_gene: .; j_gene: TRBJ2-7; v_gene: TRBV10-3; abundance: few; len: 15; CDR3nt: TGTGCCATCAGTGATGCTCTGGGCAGCACCTACGAGCAGTACTTC; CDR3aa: CAISDALGSTYEQYF
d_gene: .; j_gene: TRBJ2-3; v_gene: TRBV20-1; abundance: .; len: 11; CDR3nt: TGCAGTGCTAGCGGTGCAGATACGCAGTATTTT; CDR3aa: CSASGADTQYF
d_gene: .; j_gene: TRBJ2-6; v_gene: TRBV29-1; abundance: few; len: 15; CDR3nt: TGCAGCGTTGATCTCCCGGGATCAGGGGCCAACGTCCTGACTTTC; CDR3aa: CSVDLPGSGANVLTF
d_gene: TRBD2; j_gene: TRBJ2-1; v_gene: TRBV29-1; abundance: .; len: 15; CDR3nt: TGCAGCGTTGAAGTCGGGACTAGCGGGAGGGATGAGCAGTTCTTC; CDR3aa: CSVEVGTSGRDEQFF
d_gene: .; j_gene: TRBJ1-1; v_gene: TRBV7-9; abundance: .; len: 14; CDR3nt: TGTGCCTGCAGCATCGGGGGAGGGATTACTGAAGCTTTCTTT; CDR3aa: CACSIGGGITEAFF
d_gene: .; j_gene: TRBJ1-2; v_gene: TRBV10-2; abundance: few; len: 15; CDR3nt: TGCGCCAGCAGTGGTACGACAGAAATAAACTATGGCTACACCTTC; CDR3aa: CASSGTTEINYGYTF
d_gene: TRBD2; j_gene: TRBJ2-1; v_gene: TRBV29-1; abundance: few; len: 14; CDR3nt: TGCAGCGTTCCGGGACTAGAGACCTACAATGAGCAGTTCTTC; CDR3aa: CSVPGLETYNEQFF
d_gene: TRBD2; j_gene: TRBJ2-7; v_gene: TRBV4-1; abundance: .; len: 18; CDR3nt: TGCGCCAGCAGCCAATATGGGGGACTAGCGGGAGTTCCCTACGAGCAGTACTTC; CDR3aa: CASSQYGGLAGVPYEQYF
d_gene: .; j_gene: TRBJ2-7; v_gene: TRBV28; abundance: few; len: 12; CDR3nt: TGTGCCAGCAGCCTCAGGGTTTACGAGCAGTACTTC; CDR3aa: CASSLRVYEQYF
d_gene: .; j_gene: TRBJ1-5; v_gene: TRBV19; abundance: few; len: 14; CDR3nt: TGTGCCAGTAGTATATCCCTGGGGCATCAGCCCCAGCATTTT; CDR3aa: CASSISLGHQPQHF
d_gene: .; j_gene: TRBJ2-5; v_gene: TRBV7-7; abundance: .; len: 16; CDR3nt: TGTGCTAGCAGCCGATGGGGCGGAGTGGGCGGTGAGACCCAGTACTTC; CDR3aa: CASSRWGGVGGETQYF
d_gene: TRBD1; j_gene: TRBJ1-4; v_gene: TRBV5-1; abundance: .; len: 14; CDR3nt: TGCGCCAGCAGCGAGGACAGGGTGAGGGAAAAACTGTTTTTT; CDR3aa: CASSEDRVREKLFF
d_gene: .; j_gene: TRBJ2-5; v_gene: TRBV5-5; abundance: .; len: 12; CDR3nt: TGTGCCAGCAGCTTAGTCAGAGAGACCCAGTACTTC; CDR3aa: CASSLVRETQYF
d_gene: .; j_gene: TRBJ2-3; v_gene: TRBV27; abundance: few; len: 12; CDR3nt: TGTGCCAGCAGTACTCGCACAGATACGCAGTATTTT; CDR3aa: CASSTRTDTQYF
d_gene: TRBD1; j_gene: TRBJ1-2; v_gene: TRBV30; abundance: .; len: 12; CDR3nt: TGTGCCTGGAAGCACACAGGGGATGGCTACACCTTC; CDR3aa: CAWKHTGDGYTF
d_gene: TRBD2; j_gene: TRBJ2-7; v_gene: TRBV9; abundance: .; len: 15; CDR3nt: TGTGCCAGCAGCGTAGAGCCTAGCGGGACCTACGAGCAGTACTTC; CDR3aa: CASSVEPSGTYEQYF
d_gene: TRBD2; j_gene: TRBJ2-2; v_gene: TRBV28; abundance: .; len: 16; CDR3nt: TGTGCCAGCAGTTTATACGGCGGGAGGCCCCCCGGGGAGCTGTTTTTT; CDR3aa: CASSLYGGRPPGELFF
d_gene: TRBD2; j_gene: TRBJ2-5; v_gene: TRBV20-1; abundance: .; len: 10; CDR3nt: TGCAGTGGCGGGAGAGAGACCCAGTACTTC; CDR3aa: CSGGRETQYF
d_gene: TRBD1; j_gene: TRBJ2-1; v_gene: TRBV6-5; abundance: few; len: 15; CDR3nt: TGTGCCAGTGCTATTTGGGACAGGGGTTACAATGAGCAGTTCTTC; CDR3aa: CASAIWDRGYNEQFF
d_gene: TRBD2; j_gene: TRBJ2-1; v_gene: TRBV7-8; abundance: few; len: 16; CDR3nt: TGTGCCAGCAGCTTTAGGGTAGCGGGAGGGCCAAATGAGCAGTTCTTC; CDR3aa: CASSFRVAGGPNEQFF
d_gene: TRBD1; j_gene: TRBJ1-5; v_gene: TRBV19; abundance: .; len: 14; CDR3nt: TGTGCCAGTAGCTGGGGACAGAGAGATCAGCCCCAGCATTTT; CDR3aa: CASSWGQRDQPQHF